This T cell receptor beta chain is drawn from a study of blood T cell repertoires in COVID-19. About the study: Some COVID-19 samples were acute and others convalescent; all came from the United States, Italy and Spain.

Assay: immunoSEQ multiplex PCR; the TCRdb copy retains only in-frame clones and omits some. The data contain almost 200,000 clones, roughly nine tenths of them singletons. The germline V gene has CDR1 LGHNT and CDR2 FRNRAP. V was shortened by 7 bases and J by 5 bases, with 12 bases between the two germline ends. CDR3 length: 13 amino acids. V is TRBV12-5 and J is TRBJ2-1; no clear D. This TCR derives from a woman aged 70-85 years with acute or convalescent COVID-19. The sequenced sample consisted of peripheral blood. The CDR3: CASALPNNNEQFF. The DNA for the CDR3 is TGTGCTAGTGCCCTTCCCAACAACAATGAGCAGTTCTTC. The whole variable domain, remainder taken from reference TRBV12-5 and TRBJ2-1, is DARVTQTPRHKVTEMGQEVTMRCQPILGHNTVFWYRQTMMQGLELLAYFRNRAPLDDSGMPKDRFSAEMPDATLATLKIQPSEPRDSAVYFCASALPNNNEQFFGPGTRLTVL.